The subject of this entry is one TCR beta chain. This entry is derived from a study of blood T cell repertoires in COVID-19. Study-wide context: The origin of the acute and convalescent COVID-19 samples was the United States, Italy and Spain. The analysed material was cDNA or gDNA that came from T cells, B-cell-depleted T cells, or PBMCs.

In the authors' methods: Quantification of nucleated cells was approximated via reference gene primer amplification. The table came from immunoSEQ multiplex PCR; TCRdb's copy has only in-frame clones and leaves some out. V and J calls and clone size are given by that table; D and trimming were obtained from the DNA. Of about 110,000 clones detected, about four fifths appear once; the ten largest clones hold about 14%. V lost 0 bases, J lost 7 bases, and 10 bases stayed unmatched. The CDR3 spans 16 residues. CDR1 and CDR2 (germline): SGDLS, YYNGEE. The receptor was isolated from a woman aged 60-75 years with acute or convalescent COVID-19. Sequenced: peripheral blood. This chain connects TRBV9 to TRBJ1-2; 9 nucleotides line up with TRBD1. The CDR3 sequence: CASSVGMGGQGGGYTF. The DNA for the CDR3 is TGTGCCAGCAGCGTAGGAATGGGGGGACAGGGTGGTGGCTACACCTTC.